This T cell receptor (beta chain) was documented in a study of siplizumab effects on memory and regulatory T cells. Study-level points and caveats: Proliferating Tregs in siplizumab cultures were never verified as suppressive.

Concerning this clone itself: Antigen unknown.

The assay looked at some 93,000 TCR templates in each sample. Here immunoSEQ multiplex PCR was the method, and the copy in TCRdb shows in-frame clones only, minus some. The data show 95,000 to 130,000 clones, around 94% seen once. This CDR3 contains 14 residues. The V and J ends lost 3 bases and 1 base, in that order; junction bases with no gene match: 3. The germline V gene encodes CDR1 SGHRS and CDR2 YFSETQ. The rearrangement links TRBV5-1 to TRBJ1-1; TRBD1 matches at 7 bases. This sequence originates from a human donor in good health. What was sequenced was non-Treg CD4+ T cells sorted from blood. The chain's CDR3 is CASSYGQENTEAFF. The DNA of the CDR3 is TGCGCCAGCAGCTACGGACAGGAGAACACTGAAGCTTTCTTT. The full variable domain, with the rest looked up from reference TRBV5-1 and TRBJ1-1, is KAGVTQTPRYLIKTRGQQVTLSCSPISGHRSVSWYQQTPGQGLQFLFEYFSETQRNKGNFPGRFSGRQFSNSRSEMNVSTLELGDSALYLCASSYGQENTEAFFGQGTRLTVV.